These 2 T cell receptor beta chains were sequenced from one sample in a study of CD8 T cells in Susac syndrome. Reverse transcription of about 0.45 to 1 ug RNA was performed with random hexamers. TCRdb re-derived calls from the immunoSEQ multiplex PCR reads in MiXCR, one entry per CDR3 protein. The table includes some 140,000 distinct CDR3 sequences, 75% to 90% detected once. The sample taken for sequencing was CD8+ T cells from PBMCs. The receptors originated from a human donor with multiple sclerosis.

The V gene is TRBV30, the J gene TRBJ1-2, with 8 bases fitting TRBD1. This CDR3 has 15 amino acids. V was pared by 8 bases and J by 8 bases, with 19 bases of the junction left unmatched. Germline V lookup: CDR1 GTSNPN, CDR2 SVGIG (reference sequence). Here the CDR3 DNA reads TGTGCCCGATTTAGACTGGATCAGGGGGCGCGGGGCTACACCTTC. Translated, it gives CARFRLDQGARGYTF.

This clonotype has only one observation. The chain links TRBV30 to TRBJ2-1; 11 nucleotides match TRBD2. Germline V CDR1 and CDR2: GTSNPN, SVGIG (reference sequence). This CDR3 spans 17 amino acids. V was pared by 1 base and J by 1 base, with 6 bases of the junction left unmatched. In DNA, the CDR3 is TGTGCCTGGAGTGCAATAGCGGGGGGGATGTCCTACAATGAGCAGTTCTTC. Protein: CAWSAIAGGMSYNEQFF.